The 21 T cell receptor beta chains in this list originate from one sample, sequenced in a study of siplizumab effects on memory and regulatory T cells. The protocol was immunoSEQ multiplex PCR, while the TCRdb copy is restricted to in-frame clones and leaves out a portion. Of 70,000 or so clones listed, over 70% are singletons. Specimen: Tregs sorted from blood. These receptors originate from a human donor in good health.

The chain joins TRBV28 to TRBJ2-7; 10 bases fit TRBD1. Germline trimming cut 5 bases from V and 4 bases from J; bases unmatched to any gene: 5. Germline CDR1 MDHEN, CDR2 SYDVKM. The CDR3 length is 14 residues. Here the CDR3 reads CASSTPGQGYEQYF. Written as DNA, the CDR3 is TGTGCCAGCAGTACTCCGGGACAGGGGTACGAGCAGTACTTC.

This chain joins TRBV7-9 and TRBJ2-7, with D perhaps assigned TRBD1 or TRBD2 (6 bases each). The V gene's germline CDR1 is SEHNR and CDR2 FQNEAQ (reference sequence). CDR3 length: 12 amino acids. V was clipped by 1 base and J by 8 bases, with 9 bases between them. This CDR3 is CASSLGRGQQYF. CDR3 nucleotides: TGTGCCAGCAGCTTAGGTCGGGGGCAGCAGTACTTC.

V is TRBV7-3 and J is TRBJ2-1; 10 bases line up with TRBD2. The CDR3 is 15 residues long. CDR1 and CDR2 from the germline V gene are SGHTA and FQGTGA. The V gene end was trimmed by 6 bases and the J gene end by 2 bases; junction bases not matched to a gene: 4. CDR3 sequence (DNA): TGTGCCAGCAGTTCTAGCGGGAGTCCCTACAATGAGCAGTTCTTC. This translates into CASSSSGSPYNEQFF. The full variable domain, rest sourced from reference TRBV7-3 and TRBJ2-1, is GAGVSQTPSNKVTEKGKYVELRCDPISGHTALYWYRQSLGQGPEFLIYFQGTGAADDSGLPNDRFFAVRPEGSVSTLKIQRTERGDSAVYLCASSSSGSPYNEQFFGPGTRLTVL.

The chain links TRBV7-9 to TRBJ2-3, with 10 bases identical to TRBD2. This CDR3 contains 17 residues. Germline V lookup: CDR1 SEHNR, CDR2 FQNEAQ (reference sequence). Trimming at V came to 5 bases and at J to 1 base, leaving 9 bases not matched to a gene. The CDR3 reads CASSLGFGTSGTDTQYF. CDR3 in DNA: TGTGCCAGCAGCCTAGGGTTCGGGACTAGCGGCACAGATACGCAGTATTTT.

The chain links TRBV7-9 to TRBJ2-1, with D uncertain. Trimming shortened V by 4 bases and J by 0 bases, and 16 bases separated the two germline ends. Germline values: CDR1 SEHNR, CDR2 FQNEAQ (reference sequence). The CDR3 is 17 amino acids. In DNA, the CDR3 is TGTGCCAGCAGCTCCACCCTTCATCCTAACTCCTACAATGAGCAGTTCTTC. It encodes CASSSTLHPNSYNEQFF.

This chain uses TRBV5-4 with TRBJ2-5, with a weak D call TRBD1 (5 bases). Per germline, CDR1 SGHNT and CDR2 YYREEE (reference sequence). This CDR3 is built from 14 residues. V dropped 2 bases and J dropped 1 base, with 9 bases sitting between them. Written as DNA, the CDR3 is TGTGCCAGCAGCTTCAGGGCCGTCCAAGAGACCCAGTACTTC. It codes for CASSFRAVQETQYF.

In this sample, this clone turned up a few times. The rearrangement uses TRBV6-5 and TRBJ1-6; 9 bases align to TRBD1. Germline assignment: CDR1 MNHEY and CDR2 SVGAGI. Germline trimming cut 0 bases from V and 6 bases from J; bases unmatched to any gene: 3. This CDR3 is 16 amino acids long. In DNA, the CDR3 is TGTGCCAGCAGTTACTCGTCGGGACAGGGTAATTCACCCCTCCACTTT. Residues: CASSYSSGQGNSPLHF.

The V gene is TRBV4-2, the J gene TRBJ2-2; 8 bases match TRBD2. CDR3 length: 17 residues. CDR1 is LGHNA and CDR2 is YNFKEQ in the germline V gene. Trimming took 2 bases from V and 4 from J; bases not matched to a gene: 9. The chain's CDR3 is CASSQSRSAGVTGELFF. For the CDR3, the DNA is TGTGCCAGCAGCCAATCGAGGTCAGCGGGAGTCACCGGGGAGCTGTTTTTT.

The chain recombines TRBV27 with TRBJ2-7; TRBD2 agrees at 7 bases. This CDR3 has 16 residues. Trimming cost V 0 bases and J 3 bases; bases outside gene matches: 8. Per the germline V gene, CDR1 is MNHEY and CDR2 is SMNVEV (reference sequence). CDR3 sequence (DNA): TGTGCCAGCAGTTTATCGGGGGGGAGGCGGAACTACGAGCAGTACTTC. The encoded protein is CASSLSGGRRNYEQYF.

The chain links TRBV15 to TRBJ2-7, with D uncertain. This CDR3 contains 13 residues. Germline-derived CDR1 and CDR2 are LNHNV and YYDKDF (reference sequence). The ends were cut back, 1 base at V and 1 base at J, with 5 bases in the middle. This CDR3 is CATSRGPSYEQYF. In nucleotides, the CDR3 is TGTGCCACCAGCAGAGGGCCGTCCTACGAGCAGTACTTC.

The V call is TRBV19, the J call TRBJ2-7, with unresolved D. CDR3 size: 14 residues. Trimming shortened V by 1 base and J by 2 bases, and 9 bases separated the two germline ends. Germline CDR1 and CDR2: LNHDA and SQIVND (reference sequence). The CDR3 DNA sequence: TGTGCCAGTAGTATAGGAGGCAGTACCTACGAGCAGTACTTC. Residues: CASSIGGSTYEQYF.

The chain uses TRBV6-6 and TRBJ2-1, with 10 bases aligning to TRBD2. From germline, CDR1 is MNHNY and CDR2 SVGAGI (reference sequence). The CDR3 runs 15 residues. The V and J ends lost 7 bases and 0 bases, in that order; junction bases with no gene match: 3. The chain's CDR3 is CASTASGSSYNEQFF. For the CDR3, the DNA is TGTGCCAGCACGGCTAGCGGGAGCTCCTACAATGAGCAGTTCTTC.

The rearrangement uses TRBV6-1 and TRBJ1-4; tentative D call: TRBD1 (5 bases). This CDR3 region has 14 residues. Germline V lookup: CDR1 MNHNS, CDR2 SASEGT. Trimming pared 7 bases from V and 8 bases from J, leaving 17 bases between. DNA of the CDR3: TGTGCCAGCATTAGTGAGGGGTTCGGGGAAAAACTGTTTTTT. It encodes CASISEGFGEKLFF.

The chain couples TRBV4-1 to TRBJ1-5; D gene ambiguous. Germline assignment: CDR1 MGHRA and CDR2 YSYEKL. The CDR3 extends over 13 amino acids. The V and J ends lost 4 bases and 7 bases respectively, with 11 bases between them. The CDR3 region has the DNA TGCGCCAGCAGCCGATCTAGCGGGCAGCCCCAGCATTTT. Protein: CASSRSSGQPQHF.

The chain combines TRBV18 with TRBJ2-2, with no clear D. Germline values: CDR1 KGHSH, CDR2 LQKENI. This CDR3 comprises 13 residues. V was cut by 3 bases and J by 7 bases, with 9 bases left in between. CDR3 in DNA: TGTGCCAGCTCACCGCAGTTCCTCGGGGAGCTGTTTTTT. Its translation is CASSPQFLGELFF.

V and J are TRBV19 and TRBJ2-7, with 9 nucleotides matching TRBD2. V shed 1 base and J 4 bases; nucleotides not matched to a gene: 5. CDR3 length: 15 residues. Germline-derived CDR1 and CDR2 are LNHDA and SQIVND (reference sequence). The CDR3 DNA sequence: TGTGCCAGTAGTATAGTAGCGGGAGCTTCTTACGAGCAGTACTTC. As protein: CASSIVAGASYEQYF.

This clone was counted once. CDR3 nucleotide sequence: TGTGCCAGCAGCTCACAGGACACTGAAGCTTTCTTT. Its protein is CASSSQDTEAFF. The rearrangement links TRBV5-6 to TRBJ1-1; D might be TRBD1 (5 bases). Trimming left V 3 bases short and J 3 bases short, with 6 bases between. Germline CDR1 reads SGHDT; CDR2 reads YYEEEE. This CDR3 region has 12 residues.

CDR3 DNA sequence: TGCAGCGGAGTAGGGATGGGCACTGAAGCTTTCTTT. The encoded protein is CSGVGMGTEAFF. The V gene is TRBV29-1, the J gene TRBJ1-1; D gene ambiguous. The CDR3 covers 12 residues. Germline V gene data show CDR1 as SQVTM and CDR2 as ANQGSEA. Trimming removed 7 bases from V and 4 bases from J, with 13 bases in between.

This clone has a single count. CDR3 sequence: CASSPAGFSGRTGELFF. The DNA of the CDR3 is TGCGCCAGCAGCCCGGCCGGTTTTAGCGGGAGGACCGGGGAGCTGTTTTTT. The J gene is TRBJ2-2, the V gene TRBV4-3, with 10 bases that match TRBD2. From germline, CDR1 is LGHNA and CDR2 YSLEER. Trimming removed 4 bases from V and 5 bases from J; junction bases left unmatched: 10. The CDR3 consists of 17 residues.

The CDR3 DNA is TGTGCCAGCTCACCTGACAGTCAAAACTATGGCTACACCTTC. This codes for CASSPDSQNYGYTF. V gene TRBV18 combines with J gene TRBJ1-2; weak D call: TRBD1 (5 bases). Trimming left V 3 bases short and J 2 bases short, with 10 bases between. CDR1 and CDR2 (germline): KGHSH, LQKENI. The CDR3 covers 14 residues.

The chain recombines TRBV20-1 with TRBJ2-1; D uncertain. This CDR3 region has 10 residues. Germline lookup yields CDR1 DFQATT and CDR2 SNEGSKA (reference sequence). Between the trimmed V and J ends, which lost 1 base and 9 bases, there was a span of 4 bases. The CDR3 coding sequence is TGCAGTGCTAGAGTCTTTGAGCAGTTCTTC. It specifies CSARVFEQFF.